This T cell receptor (beta chain) is drawn from a study of blood T cell repertoires in COVID-19. About the study: Sites in the United States, Italy and Spain provided acute and convalescent COVID-19 samples.

The method was immunoSEQ multiplex PCR; TCRdb's version includes in-frame clones alone and lacks a portion of them. The sample has about 190,000 clones; 84% are singletons. This clone was counted once. V lost 0 bases, J lost 8 bases, and 12 bases lay in between. The CDR3 runs 14 residues. From germline, CDR1 is SGHTA and CDR2 FQGNSA. This receptor was taken from a human donor in a cohort sampled during active COVID-19. This chain links TRBV7-2 with TRBJ2-3; D might be TRBD2 (5 bases). Sequenced input: peripheral blood. The CDR3 here is CASSLARMSGTQYF. The DNA for the CDR3 is TGTGCCAGCAGCTTAGCTAGAATGAGCGGTACGCAGTATTTT.